This TCR beta chain derives from a study of regulatory T cells in long-lasting Graves disease. Described time point: newly diagnosed GD, antithyroid drugs for less than 3 months. Scientists built the TCR library using RNA that was extracted from PBMCs. Study-level points and caveats: Sample size was small, which may have lowered accuracy. It was peripheral blood alone, not thyroid tissue, that was studied.

V gave up 2 bases and J gave up 3 bases; unmatched junction bases: 1. CDR1 ENHRY and CDR2 SYGVKD come from the germline V gene. The CDR3 length is 13 residues. Arm-PCR of CDR3 regions with iRepertoire HTBI primers generated TCR beta libraries. One entry per CDR3 protein, called by TCRdb with MiXCR from the multiplex PCR reads. The table has hundreds of thousands of distinct CDR3 sequences, approximately 20% seen once. This clonotype was found once. As yet, its antigen is unknown. This receptor was taken from a female donor with Graves disease. The chain joins TRBV10-3 to TRBJ2-7; 7 nucleotides agree with TRBD1. This sample comprised peripheral blood mononuclear cells (PBMCs), obtained at new diagnosis, from a patient treated with antithyroid drugs. CDR3 sequence reads: CAISEGTDYEQYF. The CDR3 DNA sequence: TGTGCCATCAGTGAGGGGACAGACTACGAGCAGTACTTC.